This T cell receptor beta chain was captured in a study of T-cell reconstitution after alpha-beta-depleted transplantation in children. V lost 5 bases, J lost 1 base, and 18 bases lay in between. The germline CDR1 and CDR2 sequences are MDHEN and SYDVKM. The CDR3 sequence is 17 residues long. This clonotype has ten or more counts. Its antigen is undetermined. TCRbeta library construction was performed incorporating unique molecular identifiers. TCRdb ran MiXCR on the PCR reads and lists one entry per CDR3 protein. The sample shows about 590,000 distinct CDR3 sequences, roughly 13% of them seen only once. The study, taken as a whole, reports: Newly made T cells mostly supplied T-cell counts and diversity one year after transplant. Elevated TCRbeta diversity at day 60 was traced, in some patients, to surviving recipient T cells and thymic progenitors.

The sequence came from a male patient younger than 18 who had a stem cell transplant for acute myeloid leukemia, so the T cells may come from the graft donor. This specimen was PBMCs, mostly from graft donor cells, taken 360 days after TCRalphabeta/CD19-depleted stem cell transplant. The gene calls are TRBV28 and TRBJ2-4; TRBD1 might be the D (6 bases). The CDR3 reads CASSKYRVGTAKNIQYF. The DNA of the CDR3 is TGTGCCAGCAGTAAATACAGGGTCGGGACGGCCAAAAACATTCAGTACTTC.